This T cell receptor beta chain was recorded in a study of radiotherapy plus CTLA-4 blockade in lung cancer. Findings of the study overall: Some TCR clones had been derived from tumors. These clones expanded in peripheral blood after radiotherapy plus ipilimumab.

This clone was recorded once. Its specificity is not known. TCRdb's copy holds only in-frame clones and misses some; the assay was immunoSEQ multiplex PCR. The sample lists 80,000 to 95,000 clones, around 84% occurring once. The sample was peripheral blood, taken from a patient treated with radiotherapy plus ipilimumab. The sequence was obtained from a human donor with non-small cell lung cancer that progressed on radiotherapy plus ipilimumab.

CDR3 region: CASSRGTAATNEKLFF. The CDR3 coding sequence is TGTGCCAGCAGCCGCGGGACGGCCGCAACTAATGAAAAACTGTTTTTT. The V call is TRBV5-5, the J call TRBJ1-4; D is possibly TRBD1 (5 bases). The V end lost 4 bases, the J end lost 0 bases, and 13 bases lay between the germline ends. The CDR3 contains 16 residues. CDR1 and CDR2 (germline): SGHKS, YYEKEE (reference sequence).